Listed below are T cell receptor beta chains from one sample, sequenced in a study of blood T cell repertoires in COVID-19. Clones were read by immunoSEQ multiplex PCR, and TCRdb kept only the in-frame ones, dropping some. Of approximately 120,000 clones listed, about 90% are singletons. The sample taken for sequencing was peripheral blood. The receptor set was obtained from a human donor in a cohort sampled during active COVID-19. CDR3s include the opening cysteine and the closing phenylalanine or tryptophan.

cdr3_length: 15
v_call: TRBV6-6
j_call: TRBJ1-6
cdr3_aa: CASSKNRGNNSPLHF

cdr3_length: 15
v_call: TRBV11-3
j_call: TRBJ1-1
cdr3_aa: CASSLDSGKYTEAFF

cdr3_length: 16
v_call: TRBV7-3
j_call: TRBJ2-2
cdr3_aa: CASSLRTAMDTGELFF

cdr3_length: 13
v_call: TRBV2
j_call: TRBJ1-6
cdr3_aa: CASTTIPQGPLHF

cdr3_length: 14
v_call: TRBV11-3
j_call: TRBJ2-7
cdr3_aa: CASSLVGQSYEQYF

cdr3_length: 15
v_call: TRBV27
j_call: TRBJ1-2
cdr3_aa: CASSRWTGDPYGYTF

cdr3_length: 12
v_call: TRBV9
j_call: TRBJ1-6
cdr3_aa: CASSVAGSPLHF

cdr3_length: 13
v_call: TRBV25-1
j_call: TRBJ2-1
cdr3_aa: CASRHREGGAQFF

cdr3_length: 12
v_call: TRBV28
j_call: TRBJ2-7
cdr3_aa: CATNSQGSEQYF

cdr3_length: 16
v_call: TRBV6-2/TRBV6-3
j_call: TRBJ2-6
cdr3_aa: CASSPGVTSGANVLTF

cdr3_length: 13
v_call: TRBV2
j_call: TRBJ2-2
cdr3_aa: CASSGLAAGELFF

cdr3_length: 14
v_call: TRBV5-1
j_call: TRBJ1-2
cdr3_aa: CASSLEGASYGYTF

cdr3_length: 15
v_call: TRBV18
j_call: TRBJ2-2
cdr3_aa: CASSLRQAETGELFF

cdr3_length: 14
v_call: TRBV19
j_call: TRBJ2-3
cdr3_aa: CASSPGLATDTQYF

cdr3_length: 15
v_call: TRBV9
j_call: TRBJ2-2
cdr3_aa: CASSGAGAGTGELFF

cdr3_length: 16
v_call: TRBV7-6
j_call: TRBJ1-2
cdr3_aa: CASSPLGQGSFYGYTF

cdr3_length: 17
v_call: TRBV2
j_call: TRBJ2-7
cdr3_aa: CASSRSSRDRTSYEQYF

cdr3_length: 12
v_call: TRBV2
j_call: TRBJ2-5
cdr3_aa: CASSGQKETQYF

cdr3_length: 14
v_call: TRBV9
j_call: TRBJ2-5
cdr3_aa: CASSASGTIETQYF

cdr3_length: 12
v_call: TRBV11-2
j_call: TRBJ1-2
cdr3_aa: CASSATGDGYTF